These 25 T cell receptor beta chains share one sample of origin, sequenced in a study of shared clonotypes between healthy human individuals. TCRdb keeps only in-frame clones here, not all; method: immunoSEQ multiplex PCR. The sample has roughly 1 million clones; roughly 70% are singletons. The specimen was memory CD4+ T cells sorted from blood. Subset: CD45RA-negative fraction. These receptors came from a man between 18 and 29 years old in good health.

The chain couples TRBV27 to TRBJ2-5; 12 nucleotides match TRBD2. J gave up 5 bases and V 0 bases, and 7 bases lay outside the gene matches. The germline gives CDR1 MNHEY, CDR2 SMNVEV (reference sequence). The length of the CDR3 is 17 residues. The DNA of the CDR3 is TGTGCCAGCAGTTTATCGAAACTAGCGGGAGGTGAGGAGACCCAGTACTTC. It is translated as CASSLSKLAGGEETQYF.

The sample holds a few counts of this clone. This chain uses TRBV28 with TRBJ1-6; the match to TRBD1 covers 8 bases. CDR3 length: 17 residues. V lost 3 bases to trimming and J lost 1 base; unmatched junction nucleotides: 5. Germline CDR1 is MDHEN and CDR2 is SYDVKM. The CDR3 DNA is TGTGCCAGCAGTTTGCCAGGGGGCTCGTCCTATAATTCACCCCTCCACTTT. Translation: CASSLPGGSSYNSPLHF.

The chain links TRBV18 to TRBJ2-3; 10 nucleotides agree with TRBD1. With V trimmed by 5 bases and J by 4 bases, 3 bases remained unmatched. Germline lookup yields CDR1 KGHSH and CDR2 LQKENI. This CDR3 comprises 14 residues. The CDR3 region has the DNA TGTGCCAGCTCAACCGGGACAGGGGCAGATACGCAGTATTTT. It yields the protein CASSTGTGADTQYF. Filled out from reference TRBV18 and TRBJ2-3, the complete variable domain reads NAGVMQNPRHLVRRRGQEARLRCSPMKGHSHVYWYRQLPEEGLKFMVYLQKENIIDESGMPKERFSAEFPKEGPSILRIQQVVRGDSAAYFCASSTGTGADTQYFGPGTRLTVL.

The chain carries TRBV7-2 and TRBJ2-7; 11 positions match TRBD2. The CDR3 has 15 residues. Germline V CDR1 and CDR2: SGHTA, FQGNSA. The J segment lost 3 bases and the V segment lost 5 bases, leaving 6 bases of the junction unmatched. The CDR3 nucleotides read TGTGCCAGCAGCATAACTAGCGGGAGTCTCTACGAGCAGTACTTC. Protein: CASSITSGSLYEQYF.

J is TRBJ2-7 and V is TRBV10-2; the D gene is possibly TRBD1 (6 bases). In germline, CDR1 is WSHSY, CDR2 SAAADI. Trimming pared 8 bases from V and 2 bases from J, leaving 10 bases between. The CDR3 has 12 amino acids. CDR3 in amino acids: CASSDSAYEQYF. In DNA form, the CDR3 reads TGCGCCAGCTCGGACAGCGCCTACGAGCAGTACTTC.

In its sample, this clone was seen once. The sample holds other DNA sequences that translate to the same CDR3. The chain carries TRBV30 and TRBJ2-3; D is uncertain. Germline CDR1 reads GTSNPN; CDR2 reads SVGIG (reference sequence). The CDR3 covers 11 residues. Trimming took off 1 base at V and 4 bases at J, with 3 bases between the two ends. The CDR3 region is CAWSASDTQYF. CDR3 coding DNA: TGTGCCTGGAGTGCATCAGATACGCAGTATTTT.

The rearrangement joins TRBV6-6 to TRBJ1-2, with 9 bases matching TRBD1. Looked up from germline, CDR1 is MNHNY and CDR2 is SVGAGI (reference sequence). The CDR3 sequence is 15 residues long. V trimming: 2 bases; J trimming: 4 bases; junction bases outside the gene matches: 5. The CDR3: CASSYKGQGSYGYTF. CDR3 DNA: TGTGCCAGCAGTTACAAGGGACAGGGTTCCTATGGCTACACCTTC.

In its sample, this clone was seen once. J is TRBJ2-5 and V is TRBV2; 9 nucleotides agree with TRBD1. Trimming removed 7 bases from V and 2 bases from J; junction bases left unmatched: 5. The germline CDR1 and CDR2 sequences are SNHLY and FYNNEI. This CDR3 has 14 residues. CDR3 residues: CASKRDRAQETQYF. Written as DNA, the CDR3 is TGTGCCAGCAAAAGGGACAGGGCACAAGAGACCCAGTACTTC.

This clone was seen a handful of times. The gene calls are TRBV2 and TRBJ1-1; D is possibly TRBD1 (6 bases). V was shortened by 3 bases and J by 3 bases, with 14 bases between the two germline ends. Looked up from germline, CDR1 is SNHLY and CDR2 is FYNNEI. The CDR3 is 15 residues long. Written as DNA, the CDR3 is TGTGCCAGCAGTGACGGCGGGACAAGGGACACTGAAGCTTTCTTT. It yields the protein CASSDGGTRDTEAFF.

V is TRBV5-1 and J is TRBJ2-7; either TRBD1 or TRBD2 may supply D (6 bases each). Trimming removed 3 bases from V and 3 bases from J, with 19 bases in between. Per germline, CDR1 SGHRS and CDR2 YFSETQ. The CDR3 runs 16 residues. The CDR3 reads CASSSGVVAGIYEQYF. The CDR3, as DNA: TGCGCCAGCAGCTCAGGGGTAGTGGCGGGAATCTACGAGCAGTACTTC.

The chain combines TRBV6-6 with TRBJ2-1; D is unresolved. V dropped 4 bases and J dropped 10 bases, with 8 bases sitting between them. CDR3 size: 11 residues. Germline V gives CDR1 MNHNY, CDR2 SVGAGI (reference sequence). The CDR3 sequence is CASSSLREQFF. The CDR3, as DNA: TGTGCCAGCAGTTCCCTCCGGGAGCAGTTCTTC.

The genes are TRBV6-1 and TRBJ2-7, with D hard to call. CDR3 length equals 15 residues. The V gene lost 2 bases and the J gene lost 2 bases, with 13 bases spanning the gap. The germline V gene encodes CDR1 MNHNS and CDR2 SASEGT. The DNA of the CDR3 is TGTGCCAGCAGTGAAAGGACGGATCGAGCCTACGAGCAGTACTTC. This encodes CASSERTDRAYEQYF.

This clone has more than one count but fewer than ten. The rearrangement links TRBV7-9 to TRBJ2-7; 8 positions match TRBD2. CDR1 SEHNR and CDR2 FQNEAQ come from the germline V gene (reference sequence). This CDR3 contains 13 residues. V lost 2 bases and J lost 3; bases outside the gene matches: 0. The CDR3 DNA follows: TGTGCCAGCAGCTTACGGGAGGGCTACGAGCAGTACTTC. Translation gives CASSLREGYEQYF. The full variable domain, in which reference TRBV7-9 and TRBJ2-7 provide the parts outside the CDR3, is DTGVSQNPRHKITKRGQNVTFRCDPISEHNRLYWYRQTLGQGPEFLTYFQNEAQLEKSRLLSDRFSAERPKGSFSTLEIQRTEQGDSAMYLCASSLREGYEQYFGPGTRLTVT.

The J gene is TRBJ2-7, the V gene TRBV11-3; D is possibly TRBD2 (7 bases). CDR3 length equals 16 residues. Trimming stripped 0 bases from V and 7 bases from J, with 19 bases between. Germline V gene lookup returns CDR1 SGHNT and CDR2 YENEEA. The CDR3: CASSLDGGGGRGEQYF. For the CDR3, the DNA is TGTGCCAGCAGCTTAGATGGGGGCGGGGGCCGAGGGGAGCAGTACTTC.

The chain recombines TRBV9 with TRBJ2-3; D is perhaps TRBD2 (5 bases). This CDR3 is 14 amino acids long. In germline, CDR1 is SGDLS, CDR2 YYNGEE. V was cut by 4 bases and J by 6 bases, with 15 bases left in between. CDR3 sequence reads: CASSSLGGGDTQYF. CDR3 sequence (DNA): TGTGCCAGCAGCTCATTGGGTGGCGGGGATACGCAGTATTTT.

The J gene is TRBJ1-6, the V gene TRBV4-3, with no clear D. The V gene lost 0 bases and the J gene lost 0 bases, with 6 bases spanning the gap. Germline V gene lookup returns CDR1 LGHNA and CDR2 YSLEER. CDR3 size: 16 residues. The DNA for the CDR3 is TGCGCCAGCAGCCAAGAAGGGAGCTCCTATAATTCACCCCTCCACTTT. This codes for CASSQEGSSYNSPLHF.

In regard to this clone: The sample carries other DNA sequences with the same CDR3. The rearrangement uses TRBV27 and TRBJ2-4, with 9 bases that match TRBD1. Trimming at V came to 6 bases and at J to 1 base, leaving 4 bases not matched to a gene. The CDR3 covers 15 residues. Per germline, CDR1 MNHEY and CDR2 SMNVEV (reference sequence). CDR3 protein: CASRPDRGAKNIQYF. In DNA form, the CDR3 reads TGTGCCAGCAGACCGGACAGGGGTGCCAAAAACATTCAGTACTTC.

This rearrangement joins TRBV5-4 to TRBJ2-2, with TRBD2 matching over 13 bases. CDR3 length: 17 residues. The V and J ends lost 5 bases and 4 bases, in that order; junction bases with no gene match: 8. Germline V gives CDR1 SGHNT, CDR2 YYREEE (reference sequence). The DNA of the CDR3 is TGTGCCAGCAGTCCCGCCGGGACTAGCGGGATCACCGGGGAGCTGTTTTTT. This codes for CASSPAGTSGITGELFF.

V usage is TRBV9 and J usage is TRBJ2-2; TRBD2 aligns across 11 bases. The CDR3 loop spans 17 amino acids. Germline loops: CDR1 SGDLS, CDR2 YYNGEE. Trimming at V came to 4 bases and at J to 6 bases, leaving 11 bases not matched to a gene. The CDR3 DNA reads TGTGCCAGCAGCCCCACTAGCGGGAGATTTATCGCCGGGGAGCTGTTTTTT. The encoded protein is CASSPTSGRFIAGELFF.

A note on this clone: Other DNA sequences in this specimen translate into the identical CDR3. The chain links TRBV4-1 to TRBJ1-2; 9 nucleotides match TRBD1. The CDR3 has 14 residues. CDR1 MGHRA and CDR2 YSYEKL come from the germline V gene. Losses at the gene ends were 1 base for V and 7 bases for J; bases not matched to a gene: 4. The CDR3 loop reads CASSQVTGGGGYTF. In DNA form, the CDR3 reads TGCGCCAGCAGCCAAGTCACAGGGGGCGGTGGCTACACCTTC.

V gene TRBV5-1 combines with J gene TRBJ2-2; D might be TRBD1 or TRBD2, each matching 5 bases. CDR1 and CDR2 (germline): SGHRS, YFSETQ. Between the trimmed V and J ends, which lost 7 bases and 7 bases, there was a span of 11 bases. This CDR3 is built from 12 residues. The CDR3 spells CASGRDGGELFF. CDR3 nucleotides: TGCGCCAGCGGCAGGGACGGCGGGGAGCTGTTTTTT.

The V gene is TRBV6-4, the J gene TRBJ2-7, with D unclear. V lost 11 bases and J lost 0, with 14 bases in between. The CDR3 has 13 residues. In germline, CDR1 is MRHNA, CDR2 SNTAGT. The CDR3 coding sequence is TGTGCCGGCTCCACGGTTCGCTCCTACGAGCAGTACTTC. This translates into CAGSTVRSYEQYF.

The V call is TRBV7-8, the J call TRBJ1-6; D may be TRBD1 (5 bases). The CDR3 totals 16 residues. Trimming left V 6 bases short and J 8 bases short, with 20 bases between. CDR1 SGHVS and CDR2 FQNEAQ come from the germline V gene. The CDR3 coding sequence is TGTGCCAGCAGGCTGACCGGTGCAGGGTGGGATTCACCCCTCCACTTT. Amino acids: CASRLTGAGWDSPLHF.

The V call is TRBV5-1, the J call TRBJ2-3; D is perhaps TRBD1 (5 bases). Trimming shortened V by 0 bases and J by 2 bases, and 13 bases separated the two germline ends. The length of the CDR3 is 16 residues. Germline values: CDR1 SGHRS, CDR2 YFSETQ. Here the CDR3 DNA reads TGCGCCAGCAGCTTGGTTTTAGGGGAATTCACAGATACGCAGTATTTT. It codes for CASSLVLGEFTDTQYF.

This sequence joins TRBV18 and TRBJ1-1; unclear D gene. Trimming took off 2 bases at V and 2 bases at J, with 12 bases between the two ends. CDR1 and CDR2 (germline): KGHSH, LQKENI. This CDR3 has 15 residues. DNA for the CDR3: TGTGCCAGCTCACCAAGGAGTTCCTCTAACACTGAAGCTTTCTTT. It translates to CASSPRSSSNTEAFF.